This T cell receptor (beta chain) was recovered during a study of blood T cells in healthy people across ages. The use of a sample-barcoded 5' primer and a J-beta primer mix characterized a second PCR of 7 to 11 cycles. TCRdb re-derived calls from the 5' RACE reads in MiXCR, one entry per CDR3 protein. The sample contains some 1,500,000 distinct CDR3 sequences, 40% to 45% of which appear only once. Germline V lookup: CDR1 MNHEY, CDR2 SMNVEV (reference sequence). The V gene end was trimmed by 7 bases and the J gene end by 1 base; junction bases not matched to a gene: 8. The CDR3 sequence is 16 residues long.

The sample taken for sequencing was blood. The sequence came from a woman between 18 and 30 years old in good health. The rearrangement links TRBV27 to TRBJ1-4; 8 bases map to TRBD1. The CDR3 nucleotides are TGTGCCAGCACCCGGACAGGGTTGCGAACTAATGAAAAACTGTTTTTT. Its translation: CASTRTGLRTNEKLFF.